This T cell receptor beta chain was documented in a study of shared clonotypes between healthy human individuals. Study observations and caveats: It was observed that about 5% of naive CD4 clonotypes were shared across several donors.

As for this clone: The antigen remains unidentified. Other DNA variants within this sample encode the same CDR3.

Positive CCR7 selection of CD45RO-negative cells yielded the naive CD8 cells, and terminally differentiated effector memory CD45RA+ cells were excluded. Those who donated, Caucasian adults without exception, all lived in Nashville, Tennessee. The CDR3 length is 13 residues. V shed 4 bases and J 5 bases; nucleotides not matched to a gene: 2. Germline V lookup: CDR1 SGHVS, CDR2 FNYEAQ. Clones were read by immunoSEQ multiplex PCR, and TCRdb kept only the in-frame ones, dropping some. Found here are about 2 million clones, about 95% of them singletons; the top ten hold around 1.1%. The material sequenced was naive CD8+ T cells sorted from blood. This TCR was recovered from a man aged 18 to 35 in good health. The chain combines TRBV7-6 with TRBJ2-7; 10 nucleotides match TRBD1. The CDR3 protein is CASSSDRGNEQYF. The CDR3 DNA follows: TGTGCCAGCAGCTCGGACAGGGGGAACGAGCAGTACTTC.